This TCR beta chain derives from a study of cytomegalovirus exposure and HLA in healthy donors. 13 Jbeta primers and 60 Vbeta primers were used for the PCR. The data were produced by immunoSEQ multiplex PCR, yet TCRdb's version contains in-frame clones alone and is incomplete. Among about 200,000 clones listed, 83% were seen once. The sequence derives from a girl aged 10 to 17 in good health and CMV-seronegative. The sequencing sample was made of PBMCs.

In DNA form, the CDR3 reads TGTGCCAGCAGCCCACGGTTGAACGCCGGAAACACCATATATTTT. The encoded protein is CASSPRLNAGNTIYF. V is TRBV7-9 and J is TRBJ1-3; D is uncertain. Germline CDR1 is SEHNR and CDR2 is FQNEAQ (reference sequence). V dropped 5 bases and J dropped 4 bases, with 15 bases sitting between them. The CDR3 runs 15 residues.